The sequence of this T cell receptor beta chain was determined in a study of blood T cells in healthy people across ages. General study findings and limits: Conclusively comparing naive with antigen-experienced cells was impossible with unsorted PBMCs.

With respect to this clonotype: Its specificity is unknown.

CDR3 length: 15 residues. J lost 6 bases, V lost 3 bases, and 13 bases had no gene match. The germline V gene has CDR1 DFQATT and CDR2 SNEGSKA (reference sequence). The draw of peripheral blood yielded roughly 9.4 milliliters from each donor. Per sample, extraction of total RNA gave at least 5.5 micrograms in every case. It was with a sample-barcoded 5' primer and a J-beta primer mix that a second PCR of about 7 to 12 cycles was run. Each TCR beta cDNA got a 12-nucleotide random molecular identifier. From the 5' RACE reads, TCRdb called clonotypes with MiXCR, one entry per CDR3 protein. Among 1.5 million to 2 million distinct CDR3 sequences listed, around 36% were seen once.

This TCR came from a woman aged 25 to 39 in good health. V usage is TRBV20-1 and J usage is TRBJ1-2, with TRBD1 identical over 7 bases. The sequencing input was blood. In DNA, the CDR3 is TGCAGTGCTAGTAAGGGCCTTGACAGGGCGGATGGCTACACCTTC. It encodes CSASKGLDRADGYTF.